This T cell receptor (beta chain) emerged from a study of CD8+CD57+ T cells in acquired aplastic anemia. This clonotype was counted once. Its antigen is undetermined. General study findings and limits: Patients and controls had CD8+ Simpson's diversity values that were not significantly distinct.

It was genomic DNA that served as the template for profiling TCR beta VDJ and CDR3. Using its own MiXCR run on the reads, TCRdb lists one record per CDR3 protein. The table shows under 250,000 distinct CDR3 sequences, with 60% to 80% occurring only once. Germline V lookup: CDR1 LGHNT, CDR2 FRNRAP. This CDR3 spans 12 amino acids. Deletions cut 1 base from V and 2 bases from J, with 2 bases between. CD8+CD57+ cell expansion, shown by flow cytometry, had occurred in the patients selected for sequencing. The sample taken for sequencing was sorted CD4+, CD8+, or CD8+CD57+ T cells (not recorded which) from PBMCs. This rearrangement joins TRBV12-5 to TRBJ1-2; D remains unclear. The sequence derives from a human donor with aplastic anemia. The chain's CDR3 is CASGLANYGYTF. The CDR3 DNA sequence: TGTGCTAGTGGTTTGGCCAACTATGGCTACACCTTC.